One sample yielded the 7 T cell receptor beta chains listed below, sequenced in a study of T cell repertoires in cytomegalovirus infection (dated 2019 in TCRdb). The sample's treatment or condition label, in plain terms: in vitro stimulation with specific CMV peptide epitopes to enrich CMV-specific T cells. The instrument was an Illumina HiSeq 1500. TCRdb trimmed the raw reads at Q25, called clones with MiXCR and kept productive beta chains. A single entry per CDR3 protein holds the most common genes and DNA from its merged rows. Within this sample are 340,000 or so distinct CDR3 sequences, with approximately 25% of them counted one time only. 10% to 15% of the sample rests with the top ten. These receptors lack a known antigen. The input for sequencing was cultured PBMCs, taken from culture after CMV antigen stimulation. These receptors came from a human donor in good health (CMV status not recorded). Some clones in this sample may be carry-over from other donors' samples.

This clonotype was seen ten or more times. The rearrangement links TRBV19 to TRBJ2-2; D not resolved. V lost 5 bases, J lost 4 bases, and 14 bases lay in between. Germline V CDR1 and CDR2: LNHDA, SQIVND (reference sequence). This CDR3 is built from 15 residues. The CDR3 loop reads CASSRIEIPTGELFF. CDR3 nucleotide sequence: TGTGCCAGTAGTCGGATAGAGATACCCACCGGGGAGCTGTTTTTT.

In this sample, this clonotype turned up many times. The CDR3 DNA follows: TGTGCCAGCAGTCGCAACCGGAGAGAGACCCAGTACTTC. This gives the protein CASSRNRRETQYF. This chain uses TRBV12-3 or TRBV12-4 with TRBJ2-5; D not resolved. The CDR3 has 13 amino acids. The V and J ends lost 5 bases and 4 bases respectively, with 11 bases between them.

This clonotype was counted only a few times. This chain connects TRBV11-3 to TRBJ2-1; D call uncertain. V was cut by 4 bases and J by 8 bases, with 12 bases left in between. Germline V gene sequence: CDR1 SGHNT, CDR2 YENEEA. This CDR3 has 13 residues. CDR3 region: CASSSGPSHEQFF. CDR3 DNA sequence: TGTGCCAGCAGCTCTGGACCTTCCCATGAGCAGTTCTTC.

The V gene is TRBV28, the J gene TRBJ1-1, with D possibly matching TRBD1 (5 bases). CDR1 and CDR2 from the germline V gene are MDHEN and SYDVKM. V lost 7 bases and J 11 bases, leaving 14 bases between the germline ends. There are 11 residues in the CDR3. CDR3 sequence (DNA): TGTGCCAGCATCGGGACCCCCGGGGCTTTCTTT. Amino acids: CASIGTPGAFF. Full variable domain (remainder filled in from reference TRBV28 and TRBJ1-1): DVKVTQSSRYLVKRTGEKVFLECVQDMDHENMFWYRQDPGLGLRLIYFSYDVKMKEKGDIPEGYSVSREKKERFSLILESASTNQTSMYLCASIGTPGAFFGQGTRLTVV.

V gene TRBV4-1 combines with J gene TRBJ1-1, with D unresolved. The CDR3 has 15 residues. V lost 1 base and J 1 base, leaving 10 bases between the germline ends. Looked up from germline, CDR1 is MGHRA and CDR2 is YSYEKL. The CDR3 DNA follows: TGCGCCAGCAGCCAAGTTTCGCTTGGGAACACTGAAGCTTTCTTT. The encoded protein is CASSQVSLGNTEAFF.

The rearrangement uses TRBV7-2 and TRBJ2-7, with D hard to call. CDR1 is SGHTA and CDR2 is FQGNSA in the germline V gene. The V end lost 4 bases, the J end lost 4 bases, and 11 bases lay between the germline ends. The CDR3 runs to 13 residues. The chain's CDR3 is CASSSTSRYEQYF. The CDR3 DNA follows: TGTGCCAGCAGCTCCACAAGCCGTTACGAGCAGTACTTC.

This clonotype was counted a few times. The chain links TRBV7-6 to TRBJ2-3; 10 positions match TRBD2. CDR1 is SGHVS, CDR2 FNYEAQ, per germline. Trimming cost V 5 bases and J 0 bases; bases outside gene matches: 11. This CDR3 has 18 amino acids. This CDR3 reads CASSPGTSAMISTDTQYF. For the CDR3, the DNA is TGTGCCAGCAGCCCCGGGACTAGCGCAATGATTAGCACAGATACGCAGTATTTT. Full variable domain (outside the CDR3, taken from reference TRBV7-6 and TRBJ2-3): GAGVSQSPRYKVTKRGQDVALRCDPISGHVSLYWYRQALGQGPEFLTYFNYEAQQDKSGLPNDRFSAERPEGSISTLTIQRTEQRDSAMYRCASSPGTSAMISTDTQYFGPGTRLTVL.